Listed below are T cell receptor beta chains from one sample, sequenced in a study of identical twins. TCRdb re-analysed the 5' RACE reads in MiXCR, keeping a single row per CDR3 protein. The sample has approximately 620,000 distinct CDR3 sequences; approximately 9% are singletons. The same data also contributed to another study, on yellow fever vaccine responses in identical twins.

The sequencing input was PBMCs. Every receptor here comes from a woman aged 18-35 years in good health. The CDR3 runs from the conserved cysteine through the conserved F or W. A D gene is named only where the DNA matches it firmly. Size is stated for part of the rows, as once, few or many counts, or as a class when the clone is expanded.

clone_size,d_call,cdr3_length,v_call,j_call,cdr3_aa,cdr3_nt
.,TRBD2,17,TRBV13,TRBJ2-2,CASSLVAGGPRSGELFF,TGTGCCAGCAGCCTTGTAGCGGGAGGGCCCCGTTCCGGGGAGCTGTTTTTT
few,TRBD2,17,TRBV7-9,TRBJ2-1,CASSLGGLAGLNNEQFF,TGTGCCAGCAGCCTAGGGGGGCTAGCGGGGCTCAACAATGAGCAGTTCTTC
few,.,15,TRBV28,TRBJ2-7,CASSLRFSTSYEQYF,TGTGCCAGCAGTCTGCGGTTTTCTACCTCCTACGAGCAGTACTTC
many,TRBD2,16,TRBV4-3,TRBJ2-2,CASSQIAAGGTGELFF,TGCGCCAGCAGCCAAATCGCTGCGGGGGGCACCGGGGAGCTGTTTTTT
many,.,12,TRBV12-3/TRBV12-4,TRBJ2-5,CASRGPGETQYF,TGTGCCAGCAGGGGGCCGGGAGAGACCCAGTACTTC
.,.,15,TRBV2,TRBJ2-7,CASSEMLDAAYGQYF,TGTGCCAGCAGTGAAATGTTGGACGCCGCCTACGGGCAGTACTTC
many,.,13,TRBV7-2,TRBJ2-1,CASSLDSYNEQFF,TGTGCCAGCAGCTTGGACAGTTACAATGAGCAGTTCTTC
few,.,20,TRBV10-3,TRBJ2-6,CAISEVVETKGTSGANVLTF,TGTGCCATCAGTGAGGTTGTCGAGACAAAGGGGACTTCTGGGGCCAACGTCCTGACTTTC
few,TRBD1,15,TRBV6-1,TRBJ2-3,CASSGDSFQADTQYF,TGTGCCAGCAGCGGGGACAGTTTCCAGGCAGATACGCAGTATTTT
few,TRBD1,15,TRBV5-1,TRBJ2-7,CASSLKGQGNYEQYF,TGCGCCAGCAGCTTGAAGGGACAGGGAAACTACGAGCAGTACTTC
few,.,12,TRBV28,TRBJ1-5,CASSLLVQPQHF,TGTGCCAGCAGTTTATTGGTACAGCCCCAGCATTTT
.,.,13,TRBV27,TRBJ1-5,CASSLGGLGPQHF,TGTGCCAGCAGTTTAGGGGGCTTAGGGCCCCAGCATTTT
many,.,14,TRBV12-3/TRBV12-4,TRBJ1-5,CASDTGTGNQPQHF,TGTGCCAGCGATACAGGGACCGGCAATCAGCCCCAGCATTTT
.,TRBD2,15,TRBV20-1,TRBJ2-3,CSATQTSNVGDTQYF,TGCAGTGCTACTCAGACTAGCAATGTCGGGGATACGCAGTATTTT
few,.,14,TRBV7-8,TRBJ1-1,CASSLALRETEAFF,TGTGCCAGCAGCTTAGCGCTGAGGGAAACTGAAGCTTTCTTT
few,TRBD2,14,TRBV5-6,TRBJ2-1,CASSQTSGSYEQFF,TGTGCCAGCAGCCAGACTAGCGGGAGTTATGAGCAGTTCTTC
many,.,14,TRBV12-3/TRBV12-4,TRBJ1-5,CASSPTGNNQPQHF,TGTGCCAGCAGCCCAACAGGTAACAATCAGCCCCAGCATTTT
many,.,15,TRBV28,TRBJ1-3,CASSRVRDSGNTIYF,TGTGCCAGCAGCAGGGTTAGGGACTCTGGAAACACCATATATTTT
many,TRBD1,15,TRBV5-1,TRBJ2-7,CASSLVGTATYEQYF,TGCGCCAGCAGCTTGGTTGGGACAGCTACCTACGAGCAGTACTTC
few,TRBD2,16,TRBV6-2/TRBV6-3,TRBJ2-4,CASSWTSGRVKNIQYF,TGTGCCAGCAGTTGGACTAGCGGGAGGGTTAAAAACATTCAGTACTTC
.,.,17,TRBV3-1,TRBJ2-5,CASSPPQVSGRAETQYF,TGTGCCAGCAGCCCCCCGCAGGTGTCAGGGCGTGCAGAGACCCAGTACTTC
.,TRBD1,15,TRBV15,TRBJ2-3,CATSDVDRGSDTQYF,TGTGCCACCAGCGACGTGGACAGGGGTTCAGATACGCAGTATTTT
few,.,16,TRBV4-2,TRBJ2-7,CASSHLGGAGPYEQYF,TGTGCCAGCAGCCATCTCGGCGGGGCTGGGCCCTACGAGCAGTACTTC
many,TRBD1,16,TRBV4-2,TRBJ2-7,CASSRPNDRGYYEQYF,TGTGCCAGCAGCCGACCGAACGACAGGGGGTACTACGAGCAGTACTTC
.,TRBD2,17,TRBV7-2,TRBJ2-1,CASSLVGLAGGYNEQFF,TGTGCCAGCAGCTTAGTTGGACTAGCGGGCGGATACAATGAGCAGTTCTTC
.,.,16,TRBV5-1,TRBJ2-1,CASKGEQDSYYNEQFF,TGCGCTAGCAAGGGAGAGCAAGACAGCTACTACAATGAGCAGTTCTTC
few,.,15,TRBV18,TRBJ1-6,CASSPMDSDNSPLHF,TGTGCCAGCTCACCGATGGACAGTGATAATTCACCCCTCCACTTT
few,.,11,TRBV7-9,TRBJ2-7,CASSLVAEQYF,TGTGCCAGCAGCTTAGTGGCGGAGCAGTACTTC
few,TRBD1,16,TRBV5-1,TRBJ2-1,CASSLPDRASYNEQFF,TGCGCCAGCAGCTTACCGGACAGGGCCTCCTACAATGAGCAGTTCTTC
few,TRBD1,18,TRBV15,TRBJ2-6,CATSRGSGQGAGANVLTF,TGTGCCACCAGCAGAGGTTCGGGACAGGGGGCTGGGGCCAACGTCCTGACTTTC
few,TRBD1,16,TRBV4-1,TRBJ2-3,CASSQSRDRVRDTQYF,TGCGCCAGCAGCCAGTCCCGGGACAGGGTCAGGGATACGCAGTATTTT
.,.,14,TRBV18,TRBJ1-1,CASSQRAVNTEAFF,TGTGCCAGCTCACAACGGGCGGTGAACACTGAAGCTTTCTTT
many,TRBD2,15,TRBV20-1,TRBJ2-3,CSARPGTRAFGTQYF,TGCAGTGCAAGGCCCGGGACTAGGGCCTTTGGTACGCAGTATTTT
.,.,12,TRBV6-2/TRBV6-3,TRBJ2-7,CASTGLFYEQYF,TGTGCCAGCACGGGACTTTTCTACGAGCAGTACTTC
many,TRBD1,17,TRBV9,TRBJ2-1,CASSARFGQGEFNEQFF,TGTGCCAGCAGCGCCCGATTCGGACAGGGTGAATTCAATGAGCAGTTCTTC
few,TRBD1,15,TRBV7-2,TRBJ2-7,CASSPTDRHGPQQYF,TGTGCCAGCAGCCCGACGGACAGGCACGGTCCGCAGCAGTACTTC
.,TRBD1,15,TRBV6-1,TRBJ2-3,CASRRVGQGDATQYF,TGTGCCAGCAGGAGGGTGGGACAGGGGGACGCAACGCAGTATTTT
once,.,17,TRBV4-3,TRBJ2-4,CASSQRRLGLAKNIQYF,TGCGCCAGCAGCCAACGGAGACTAGGCCTCGCCAAAAACATTCAGTACTTC
many,.,16,TRBV7-3,TRBJ1-2,CASSLTGAPGPYGYTF,TGTGCCAGCAGCTTAACAGGGGCCCCCGGGCCCTATGGCTACACCTTC
few,.,15,TRBV3-1,TRBJ1-5,CASSQSEIDNQPQHF,TGTGCCAGCAGCCAGAGTGAAATCGATAATCAGCCCCAGCATTTT
few,TRBD2,17,TRBV20-1,TRBJ2-2,CSASENPAGVNTGELFF,TGCAGTGCTAGTGAGAATCCAGCGGGAGTAAACACCGGGGAGCTGTTTTTT
few,.,16,TRBV20-1,TRBJ2-3,CSAGSSRERGTDTQYF,TGCAGTGCTGGGTCAAGTAGGGAACGGGGCACAGATACGCAGTATTTT
many,.,12,TRBV7-2,TRBJ2-7,CASSVPGYEQYF,TGTGCCAGCAGCGTACCGGGCTACGAGCAGTACTTC
.,.,17,TRBV7-9,TRBJ2-2,CASSPLGGRPNTGELFF,TGTGCCAGCAGCCCTCTCGGGGGACGTCCGAACACCGGGGAGCTGTTTTTT
many,.,14,TRBV5-1,TRBJ1-3,CASSLDAVGNTIYF,TGCGCCAGCAGCTTGGATGCAGTCGGAAACACCATATATTTT
few,.,16,TRBV6-1,TRBJ2-1,CAISEALGVFYNEQFF,TGTGCCATCAGTGAAGCGCTCGGGGTATTTTACAATGAGCAGTTCTTC
few,.,13,TRBV29-1,TRBJ2-1,CSVEDQVRDEQFF,TGCAGCGTTGAAGATCAAGTCAGGGATGAGCAGTTCTTC
many,.,14,TRBV2,TRBJ1-2,CASSEAWGAYGYTF,TGTGCCAGCAGTGAAGCCTGGGGGGCCTATGGCTACACCTTC
few,TRBD2,16,TRBV3-1,TRBJ2-7,CASSQEKGGRAHEQYF,TGTGCCAGCAGCCAAGAAAAGGGCGGGAGGGCCCACGAGCAGTACTTC
few,.,14,TRBV25-1,TRBJ2-3,CASSELGEWDTQYF,TGTGCCAGCAGTGAACTGGGAGAGTGGGATACGCAGTATTTT
many,.,13,TRBV5-1,TRBJ2-3,CASSLGFGDTQYF,TGCGCCAGCAGCTTGGGTTTCGGGGATACGCAGTATTTT
.,.,15,TRBV2,TRBJ2-1,CATTQPLSSYNEQFF,TGTGCCACCACACAACCCCTGAGCTCCTACAATGAGCAGTTCTTC
few,.,12,TRBV29-1,TRBJ2-1,CSVFSPGGEQFF,TGCAGCGTTTTTTCCCCAGGTGGCGAGCAGTTCTTC
.,TRBD2,17,TRBV6-5,TRBJ2-7,CASSYSLRGGFSYEQYF,TGTGCCAGCAGTTACTCGTTGCGGGGGGGCTTCTCCTACGAGCAGTACTTC
.,TRBD1,12,TRBV2,TRBJ1-5,CASRGQGGPQHF,TGTGCCAGCAGGGGACAGGGTGGTCCCCAGCATTTT
.,.,13,TRBV7-9,TRBJ1-4,CASSSSSNEKLFF,TGTGCCAGCAGCTCCAGTTCTAATGAAAAACTGTTTTTT
.,TRBD1,16,TRBV5-1,TRBJ2-5,CASSHSGQGGLETQYF,TGCGCCAGCAGCCACTCCGGACAGGGAGGTTTGGAGACCCAGTACTTC
.,TRBD2,18,TRBV9,TRBJ2-3,CASSDPSGGESPTDTQYF,TGTGCCAGCAGTGATCCATCGGGGGGGGAATCACCCACAGATACGCAGTATTTT
few,TRBD2,16,TRBV6-1,TRBJ2-1,CASSEVGGRDYNEQFF,TGTGCCAGCAGTGAAGTTGGCGGGAGGGATTACAATGAGCAGTTCTTC
many,.,16,TRBV7-8,TRBJ1-5,CASSLEFVDSSRPQHF,TGTGCCAGCAGCTTAGAATTTGTTGACAGCAGTCGGCCCCAGCATTTT